This note documents a single T cell receptor (beta chain) sequence. The antigen this receptor binds is unknown. No base qualities exist here, and no much larger clone lies one base off it. This entry is derived from a study of T cell responses to AZD1222 COVID-19 vaccine (dated by TCRdb to the early 2020s). Study-wide context: Because spike-specific TCR depth and breadth did not differ between the two schedules, AZD1222 recipients who got a second dose at roughly 4 weeks were pooled with those who got a second dose at roughly 12 weeks. Trial participants were enrolled by age into subgroups of 18-55, 56-69 and 70-plus years, and about 150, 27 and 61 TCR-sequenced participants, respectively, were included in these subgroups. A total of 230 or so trial participants underwent TCR sequencing, of whom roughly 210 received two doses of AZD1222 and around 25 received two doses of the MenACWY control vaccine. Overall study outcomes, separate from this receptor: In the small 56-69-year group, the increase in depth fell short of significance, most likely because of low power. The vaccine-associated CD4 TCRs covered the entire spike protein, and the dominant responses fell in regions 160-218 and 743-854. After two AZD1222 doses, spike-specific TCR breadth and depth were significantly higher than at day 0 and than in MenACWY recipients. Only five to seven AZD1222 recipients were SARS-CoV-2 seropositive at baseline, limiting conclusions about previously exposed vaccinees. Reportedly, close to half of the unique spike-specific TCRs recognized epitopes lying outside the regions that are mutated in the B.1.351 and B.1.1.7 variants. Because no day 14 peak-response samples were available, the repertoires could be characterized only after the peak T cell response. Participants were mostly white British, with more females than males. The authors suggested clonal diversity may have been underestimated.

The CDR3 regions of human TCRbeta chains were analyzed by immunosequencing. Concerning the study's data processing: Repertoire TCRs were matched against a reference library of SARS-CoV-2-specific TCRs generated with the MIRA antigen-specificity platform. Breadth meant the fraction of unique TCRs that were SARS-CoV-2-associated, whereas depth meant the fraction of total T cells that were SARS-CoV-2-associated. Each spike-specific TCR was assigned to its reactive spike region and to a CD4 or CD8 class using the MIRA data. Log10-transformed breadth and depth values were compared by one-way ANOVA with Sidak's multiple comparisons tests. TCRdb retrieved this table from immuneACCESS and kept in-frame rearrangements only. Not all clones are present; in checked studies, unresolved V genes account for under half, and no reason is known for the remainder. V, J and clone size were drawn from that table, and D and trimming were deduced from the DNA. The sample profile shows under 70,000 clones; about 85% of them were found once. About 20% of the sample belongs to the ten largest clones.

Taken from cysteine to phenylalanine, the CDR3 has 16 residues. Kept here is only the CDR3 DNA, which spans 48 bases and is read in frame from base 1. CDR1 and CDR2 are read off the germline V gene as SGHTA and FQGNSA. Clipping removes 2 bases from V and 5 bases from J, with 10 as the unmatched junction base count. The time point label here, explained by the study, means: baseline before first vaccination. Vaccinee samples came from UK trials COV001 and COV002, including a single-blind randomized controlled phase 2/3 trial of AZD1222 (ChAdOx1 nCoV-19) in healthy adults. Trial participant PBMC samples were collected at day 0 and day 28 after the second dose for TCRbeta chain sequencing.

The TCR originated in an adult in good health. The receptor chain draws on TRBV7-2 and TRBJ2-7, and TRBD1 aligns with 9 junction nucleotides. The sequencing here drew on peripheral blood, taken on day 0 of AZD1222 vaccination. CDR3 protein: CASSLNPTGGRDEQYF. The nucleotide sequence reads TGTGCCAGCAGCTTAAACCCAACAGGGGGCAGGGACGAGCAGTACTTC. With all but the CDR3 taken from the reference TRBV7-2 and TRBJ2-7 genes, the full variable domain is: GAGVSQSPSNKVTEKGKDVELRCDPISGHTALYWYRQSLGQGLEFLIYFQGNSAPDKSGLPSDRFSAERTGGSVSTLTIQRTQQEDSAVYLCASSLNPTGGRDEQYFGPGTRLTVT.